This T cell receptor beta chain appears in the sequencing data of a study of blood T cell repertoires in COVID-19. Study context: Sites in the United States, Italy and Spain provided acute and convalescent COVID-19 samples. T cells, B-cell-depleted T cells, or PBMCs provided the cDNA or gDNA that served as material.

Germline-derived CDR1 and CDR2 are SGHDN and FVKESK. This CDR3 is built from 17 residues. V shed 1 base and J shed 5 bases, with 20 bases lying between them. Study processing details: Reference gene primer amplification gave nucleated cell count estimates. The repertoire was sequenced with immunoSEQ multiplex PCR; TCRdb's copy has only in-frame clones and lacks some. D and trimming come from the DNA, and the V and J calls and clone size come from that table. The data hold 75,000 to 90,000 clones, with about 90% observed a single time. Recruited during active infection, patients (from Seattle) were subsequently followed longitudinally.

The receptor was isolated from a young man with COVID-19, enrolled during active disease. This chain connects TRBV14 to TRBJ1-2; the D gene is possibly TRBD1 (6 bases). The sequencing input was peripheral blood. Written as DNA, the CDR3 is TGTGCCAGCAGCCAAGGACTTCTCCGGGAGGGGGGGTATGGCTACACCTTC. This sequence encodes CASSQGLLREGGYGYTF.